Listed below are T cell receptor beta chains from one sample, sequenced in a study of cytomegalovirus exposure and HLA in healthy donors. Sequencing used immunoSEQ multiplex PCR; TCRdb keeps in-frame clones, though not all of them. This table holds some 310,000 clones, approximately 91% found once. Specimen: PBMCs. These TCRs come from a man between 25 and 39 years old in good health and CMV-seronegative. Both conserved end residues are part of each CDR3. D genes are given only for firm matches. The size field is filled for only some rows; it gives once, few, many or a size class.

D gene: NA
clone size: few
J gene: TRBJ1-2
V gene: TRBV6-1
CDR3 DNA: TGTGCCAGCAGGTCCCCGGGATCGAGTGGTGGCTACACCTTC
CDR3 protein: CASRSPGSSGGYTF

D gene: NA
clone size: NA
J gene: TRBJ1-1
V gene: TRBV19
CDR3 DNA: TGTGCCAGTAGGTCGGGGACAGAAGCTTTCTTT
CDR3 protein: CASRSGTEAFF

D gene: TRBD1
clone size: NA
J gene: TRBJ2-1
V gene: TRBV19
CDR3 DNA: TGTGCCAGTACCGATAGCCCCAGGGGGCACTACAATGAGCAGTTCTTC
CDR3 protein: CASTDSPRGHYNEQFF

D gene: TRBD1
clone size: NA
J gene: TRBJ1-2
V gene: TRBV6-1
CDR3 DNA: TGTGCCAGCAGTGAAGGACAGGGTGGCTATGGCTACACCTTC
CDR3 protein: CASSEGQGGYGYTF

D gene: TRBD2
clone size: NA
J gene: TRBJ2-1
V gene: TRBV6-6
CDR3 DNA: TGTGCCAGCAGTTACTTCCGGGGGGGCCTAGAGCAGTTCTTC
CDR3 protein: CASSYFRGGLEQFF

D gene: TRBD2
clone size: NA
J gene: TRBJ2-5
V gene: TRBV5-4
CDR3 DNA: TGTGCCAGCAGCGTTCCTAGCGGGGGGGGTGAGACCCAGTACTTC
CDR3 protein: CASSVPSGGGETQYF

D gene: NA
clone size: NA
J gene: TRBJ2-5
V gene: TRBV7-9
CDR3 DNA: TGTGCCAGCAGCTTAGGGTCTAGGGGGGAGACCCAGTACTTC
CDR3 protein: CASSLGSRGETQYF

D gene: NA
clone size: NA
J gene: TRBJ1-1
V gene: TRBV6-1
CDR3 DNA: TGTGCCAGCAGTGAATTTCCAGGGGATAACACTGAAGCTTTCTTT
CDR3 protein: CASSEFPGDNTEAFF

D gene: TRBD1
clone size: NA
J gene: TRBJ1-4
V gene: TRBV6-5
CDR3 DNA: TGTGCCAGCAGGTGGACAGGGGGAAGAGAAAAACTGTTTTTT
CDR3 protein: CASRWTGGREKLFF

D gene: NA
clone size: NA
J gene: TRBJ2-6
V gene: TRBV4-1
CDR3 DNA: TGCGCCAGCAGCCAAGGGCAGGTTAGCTCTGGGGCCAACGTCCTGACTTTC
CDR3 protein: CASSQGQVSSGANVLTF

D gene: NA
clone size: NA
J gene: TRBJ1-4
V gene: TRBV11-2
CDR3 DNA: TGTGCCAGCAGCCCCGCTGCCGCGACAGCTAATGAAAAACTGTTTTTT
CDR3 protein: CASSPAAATANEKLFF

D gene: NA
clone size: NA
J gene: TRBJ2-3
V gene: TRBV12-5
CDR3 DNA: TGTGCTAGTGGTTTGCTTACAGATACGCAGTATTTT
CDR3 protein: CASGLLTDTQYF

D gene: TRBD2
clone size: NA
J gene: TRBJ2-7
V gene: TRBV30
CDR3 DNA: TGTGCCTGGAGCCGGGGGGACCCCTACGAGCAGTACTTC
CDR3 protein: CAWSRGDPYEQYF

D gene: NA
clone size: NA
J gene: TRBJ2-1
V gene: TRBV2
CDR3 DNA: TGTGCCAGCGTCGCGGATCGATCAACATTTAGCTCCTACAATGAGCAGTTCTTC
CDR3 protein: CASVADRSTFSSYNEQFF

D gene: NA
clone size: NA
J gene: TRBJ1-2
V gene: TRBV14
CDR3 DNA: TGTGCCAGCAGCCAAGTCCCCAAAAGGGAAAGCGTCCAGGGCCTGGGCTATGGCTACACCTTC
CDR3 protein: CASSQVPKRESVQGLGYGYTF

D gene: NA
clone size: NA
J gene: TRBJ2-1
V gene: TRBV7-9
CDR3 DNA: TGTGCCAGCAGCCCTGAGGGGGGGGGCCGAGATGAGCAGTTCTTC
CDR3 protein: CASSPEGGGRDEQFF

D gene: TRBD2
clone size: NA
J gene: TRBJ2-3
V gene: TRBV10-3
CDR3 DNA: TGTGCCATCAGTAATTTAGCGGGGGGCGCAGATACGCAGTATTTT
CDR3 protein: CAISNLAGGADTQYF

D gene: TRBD1
clone size: NA
J gene: TRBJ2-7
V gene: TRBV5-1
CDR3 DNA: TGCGCCAGCAGGTCGGACAGGGACGAGCAGTACTTC
CDR3 protein: CASRSDRDEQYF

D gene: TRBD2
clone size: NA
J gene: TRBJ2-2
V gene: TRBV6-5
CDR3 DNA: TGTGCCAGCTGCTCTACGGGGGGGCGTCCGTGGGAGCTGTTTTTT
CDR3 protein: CASCSTGGRPWELFF

D gene: TRBD1
clone size: NA
J gene: TRBJ2-7
V gene: TRBV6-5
CDR3 DNA: TGTGCCAGCAGTTACGGACAGGTAGGACCGTACTTC
CDR3 protein: CASSYGQVGPYF

D gene: TRBD1
clone size: NA
J gene: TRBJ1-6
V gene: TRBV19
CDR3 DNA: TGTGCCACAGCTCCAGGGGGGTACTCACCCCTCCACTTT
CDR3 protein: CATAPGGYSPLHF

D gene: NA
clone size: few
J gene: TRBJ2-5
V gene: TRBV12-5
CDR3 DNA: TGTGCTAGTGGCCGGACAGACGACCAAGAGACCCAGTACTTC
CDR3 protein: CASGRTDDQETQYF

D gene: TRBD2
clone size: NA
J gene: TRBJ2-4
V gene: TRBV5-1
CDR3 DNA: TGCGCCAGCAGCCCGGAATGGGGGGGAGCTAAAAACATTCAGTACTTC
CDR3 protein: CASSPEWGGAKNIQYF

D gene: TRBD1
clone size: NA
J gene: TRBJ1-1
V gene: TRBV7-9
CDR3 DNA: TGTGCCAGCAGCGTGACAGGGATGAACACTGAAGCTTTCTTT
CDR3 protein: CASSVTGMNTEAFF

D gene: NA
clone size: NA
J gene: TRBJ2-5
V gene: TRBV9
CDR3 DNA: TGTGCCAGCAGCCGTGGCTTAGGGGCCGGAGAGACCCAGTACTTC
CDR3 protein: CASSRGLGAGETQYF

D gene: NA
clone size: NA
J gene: TRBJ1-2
V gene: TRBV10-3
CDR3 DNA: TGTGCCATCAGTGAGTCGGGGGGGGCAAATGGCTACACCTTC
CDR3 protein: CAISESGGANGYTF

D gene: NA
clone size: NA
J gene: TRBJ1-2
V gene: TRBV7-8
CDR3 DNA: TGTGCCAGCAGCTCGGAGGGGCACATGGTCTGGGGCTACACCTTC
CDR3 protein: CASSSEGHMVWGYTF

D gene: NA
clone size: NA
J gene: TRBJ1-6
V gene: TRBV7-8
CDR3 DNA: TGTGCCAGCAGCTCGCCGATGACGGGGGGTAACTCACCCCTCCACTTT
CDR3 protein: CASSSPMTGGNSPLHF

D gene: NA
clone size: NA
J gene: TRBJ2-2
V gene: TRBV6-1
CDR3 DNA: TGTGCCAGCAGTACACGGACAGTAGGAACCGGGGAGCTGTTTTTT
CDR3 protein: CASSTRTVGTGELFF

D gene: NA
clone size: NA
J gene: TRBJ1-6
V gene: TRBV21-1
CDR3 DNA: TGTGCCAGCAGCCGTGATATACAGGGAAGGTCACCCCTCCACTTT
CDR3 protein: CASSRDIQGRSPLHF

D gene: NA
clone size: NA
J gene: TRBJ2-7
V gene: TRBV7-7
CDR3 DNA: TGTGCCAGCAGCTTAGCGCAGGGGCCCTACGAGCAGTACTTC
CDR3 protein: CASSLAQGPYEQYF

D gene: TRBD2
clone size: once
J gene: TRBJ2-3
V gene: TRBV10-3
CDR3 DNA: TGTGCCATCAGTGAGAGCGGGGGGTCAACTAGCACAGATACGCAGTATTTT
CDR3 protein: CAISESGGSTSTDTQYF

D gene: TRBD1
clone size: NA
J gene: TRBJ1-2
V gene: TRBV15
CDR3 DNA: TGTGCCACCAGCAGAGGGTTGGCAGGGGGCAACTATGGCTACACCTTC
CDR3 protein: CATSRGLAGGNYGYTF

D gene: NA
clone size: NA
J gene: TRBJ1-3
V gene: TRBV19
CDR3 DNA: TGTGCCAGTAATCAGTACGTATCTGGAAACACCATATATTTT
CDR3 protein: CASNQYVSGNTIYF

D gene: NA
clone size: NA
J gene: TRBJ2-1
V gene: TRBV18
CDR3 DNA: TGTGCCAGCTCACCACCACCGGTCAACAGGGTATTCAATGAGCAGTTCTTC
CDR3 protein: CASSPPPVNRVFNEQFF

D gene: NA
clone size: many
J gene: TRBJ2-4
V gene: TRBV15
CDR3 DNA: TGTGCCACCAGCAGAGTAGATGGCGCTACAGACATTCAGTACTTC
CDR3 protein: CATSRVDGATDIQYF

D gene: TRBD2
clone size: NA
J gene: TRBJ2-3
V gene: TRBV5-1
CDR3 DNA: TGCGCCAGCAGCTTGGCCGTTCCGGGGGGTACAGATACGCAGTATTTT
CDR3 protein: CASSLAVPGGTDTQYF

D gene: NA
clone size: NA
J gene: TRBJ2-5
V gene: TRBV10-3
CDR3 DNA: TGCGAGGTGGGGCGAGAGACCCAGTACTTC
CDR3 protein: CEVGRETQYF

D gene: TRBD1
clone size: NA
J gene: TRBJ2-2
V gene: TRBV19
CDR3 DNA: TGTGCCAGTAGAGGGGACAGGTCATACACCGGGGAGCTGTTTTTT
CDR3 protein: CASRGDRSYTGELFF

D gene: NA
clone size: once
J gene: TRBJ2-5
V gene: TRBV7-7
CDR3 DNA: TGTGCCAGCAGCCTACAGTCATGGGAGACCCAGTACTTC
CDR3 protein: CASSLQSWETQYF

D gene: NA
clone size: few
J gene: TRBJ2-1
V gene: TRBV10-3
CDR3 DNA: TGTGCCATCAGTGATGGACAGAGCTCCTACAATGAGCAGTTCTTC
CDR3 protein: CAISDGQSSYNEQFF

D gene: NA
clone size: NA
J gene: TRBJ1-5
V gene: TRBV7-2
CDR3 DNA: TGTGCCAGCAGCTCCAGTCCCGGGACATTGTATAGCAATCAGCCCCAGCATTTT
CDR3 protein: CASSSSPGTLYSNQPQHF

D gene: NA
clone size: NA
J gene: TRBJ1-1
V gene: TRBV2
CDR3 DNA: TGTGCCAGCAGCTTCCGGGGGAGGGGACCGAACACTGAAGCTTTCTTT
CDR3 protein: CASSFRGRGPNTEAFF

D gene: NA
clone size: NA
J gene: TRBJ1-3
V gene: TRBV11-3
CDR3 DNA: TGTGCCAGCAGCCTAAGAGGAGCTGGAAACACCATATATTTT
CDR3 protein: CASSLRGAGNTIYF

D gene: NA
clone size: NA
J gene: TRBJ2-1
V gene: TRBV7-9
CDR3 DNA: TGTGCCAGCAGCTTACAGGGCGGGGAGCACTACAATGAGCAGTTCTTC
CDR3 protein: CASSLQGGEHYNEQFF

D gene: TRBD1
clone size: NA
J gene: TRBJ2-5
V gene: TRBV5-6
CDR3 DNA: TGTGCCAGCAGTCGGACAGGGGGCGGGGAGACCCAGTACTTC
CDR3 protein: CASSRTGGGETQYF

D gene: NA
clone size: NA
J gene: TRBJ2-1
V gene: TRBV11-3
CDR3 DNA: TGTGCCAGCAGCTCCCTGACTAGTGGAAGCTCCTACAATGAGCAGTTCTTC
CDR3 protein: CASSSLTSGSSYNEQFF

D gene: TRBD2
clone size: NA
J gene: TRBJ2-5
V gene: TRBV19
CDR3 DNA: TGTGCCAGTAGTTCCAACGGGGGGTGGGCGACCCAGTACTTC
CDR3 protein: CASSSNGGWATQYF

D gene: NA
clone size: few
J gene: TRBJ2-7
V gene: TRBV6-5
CDR3 DNA: TGTGCCAGCAGAGGGACAAGGTACTACGAGCAGTACTTC
CDR3 protein: CASRGTRYYEQYF

D gene: NA
clone size: NA
J gene: TRBJ1-1
V gene: TRBV5-1
CDR3 DNA: TGCGCCAGCAGCCGAAATAGTAACACTGAAGCTTTCTTT
CDR3 protein: CASSRNSNTEAFF

D gene: TRBD1
clone size: NA
J gene: TRBJ1-6
V gene: TRBV18
CDR3 DNA: TGTGCCAGCTCACCGGACAGGGATTCACCCCTCCACTTT
CDR3 protein: CASSPDRDSPLHF

D gene: NA
clone size: NA
J gene: TRBJ1-2
V gene: TRBV5-1
CDR3 DNA: TGCGCCAGCAGCTTCCGGGACACCCTTAACTATGGCTACACCTTC
CDR3 protein: CASSFRDTLNYGYTF

D gene: NA
clone size: NA
J gene: TRBJ1-4
V gene: TRBV19
CDR3 DNA: TGTGCCAGTAGTATAACAGAGGAAAAACTGTTTTTT
CDR3 protein: CASSITEEKLFF

D gene: TRBD2
clone size: NA
J gene: TRBJ2-1
V gene: TRBV25-1
CDR3 DNA: TGTGCCAGCAGTGCCACTGGTGGCGGGGGGGGTTACAATGAGCAGTTCTTC
CDR3 protein: CASSATGGGGGYNEQFF

D gene: NA
clone size: NA
J gene: TRBJ2-2
V gene: TRBV7-9
CDR3 DNA: TGTGCCAGCAGCTTAGGGCGGGTCGGGCAATTAAAGAACACCGGGGAGCTGTTTTTT
CDR3 protein: CASSLGRVGQLKNTGELFF

D gene: TRBD2
clone size: NA
J gene: TRBJ2-1
V gene: TRBV11-2
CDR3 DNA: TGTGCCAGCAGCTTCGCGGGACTAGCGATGGAGCAGTTCTTC
CDR3 protein: CASSFAGLAMEQFF

D gene: TRBD2
clone size: NA
J gene: TRBJ2-3
V gene: TRBV9
CDR3 DNA: TGTGCCAGCAGCGTCAGAGCGGGGGGGTACACAGATACGCAGTATTTT
CDR3 protein: CASSVRAGGYTDTQYF